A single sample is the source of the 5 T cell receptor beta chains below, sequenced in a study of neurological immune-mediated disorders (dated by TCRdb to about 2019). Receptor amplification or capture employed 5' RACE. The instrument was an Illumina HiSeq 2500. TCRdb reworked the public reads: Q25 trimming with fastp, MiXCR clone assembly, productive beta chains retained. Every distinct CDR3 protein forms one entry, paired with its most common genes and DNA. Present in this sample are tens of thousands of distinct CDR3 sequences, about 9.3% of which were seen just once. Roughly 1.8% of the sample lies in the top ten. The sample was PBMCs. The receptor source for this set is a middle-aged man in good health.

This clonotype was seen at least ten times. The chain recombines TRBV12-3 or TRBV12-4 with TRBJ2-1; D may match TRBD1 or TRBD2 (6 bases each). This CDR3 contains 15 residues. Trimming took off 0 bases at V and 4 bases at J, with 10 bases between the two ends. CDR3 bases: TGTGCCAGCAGTTTAGCGGGGGGCTTGTACAATGAGCAGTTCTTC. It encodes CASSLAGGLYNEQFF.

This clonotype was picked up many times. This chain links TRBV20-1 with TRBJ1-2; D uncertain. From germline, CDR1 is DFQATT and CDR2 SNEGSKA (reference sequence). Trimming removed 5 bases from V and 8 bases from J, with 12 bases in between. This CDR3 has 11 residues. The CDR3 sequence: CSALYLGGYTF. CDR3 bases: TGCAGTGCTCTCTACCTGGGCGGCTACACCTTC.

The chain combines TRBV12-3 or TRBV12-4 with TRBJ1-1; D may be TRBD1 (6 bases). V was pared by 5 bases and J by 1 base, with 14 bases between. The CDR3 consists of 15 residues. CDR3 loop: CASSPRTDPNTEAFF. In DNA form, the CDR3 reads TGTGCCAGCAGTCCTCGGACAGACCCGAACACTGAAGCTTTCTTT.

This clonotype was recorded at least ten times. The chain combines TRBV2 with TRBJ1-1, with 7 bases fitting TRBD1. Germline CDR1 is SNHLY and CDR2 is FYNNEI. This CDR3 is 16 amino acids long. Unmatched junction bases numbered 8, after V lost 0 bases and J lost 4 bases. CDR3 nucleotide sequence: TGTGCCAGCAGTGAAGCGCTGGGCAGGGGGGGCACTGAAGCTTTCTTT. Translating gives CASSEALGRGGTEAFF.

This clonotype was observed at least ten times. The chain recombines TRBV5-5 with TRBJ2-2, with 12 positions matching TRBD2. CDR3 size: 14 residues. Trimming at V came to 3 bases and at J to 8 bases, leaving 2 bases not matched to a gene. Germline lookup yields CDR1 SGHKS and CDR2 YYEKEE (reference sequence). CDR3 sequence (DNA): TGTGCCAGCAGCTGGACTAGCGGGACTGGGGAGCTGTTTTTT. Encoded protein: CASSWTSGTGELFF.